This TCR beta chain was recorded in a study of blood T cell repertoires in COVID-19. Profiling relied on immunoSEQ multiplex PCR, and the TCRdb table lists in-frame clones only, not all of them. The sample lists 170,000 or so clones, 90% occurring once. This CDR3 comprises 16 residues. V trimming: 3 bases; J trimming: 4 bases; junction bases outside the gene matches: 11. Germline-derived CDR1 and CDR2 are SNHLY and FYNNEI. The chain carries TRBV2 and TRBJ2-7, with 8 nucleotides matching TRBD2. Sequencing input: peripheral blood. The receptor was derived from a man aged 50-60 years with acute or convalescent COVID-19. CDR3 protein: CASSEREVVSKYEQYF. The CDR3 nucleotides are TGTGCCAGCAGTGAGCGGGAGGTAGTGAGCAAGTACGAGCAGTACTTC.